This TCR beta chain was recorded in a study of vaccination effects on CD4 cells after COVID-19. Produced via immunoSEQ multiplex PCR; TCRdb's table is partial and in-frame only. The sample shows tens of thousands of clones, around 79% of them seen only once. In the ViraFEST assay, antigen-specific CD4+ clonotypes were identified by expansion after peptide-pool stimulation. Subsequent to 10 days of culture, CD4+ T cells were isolated. None of these healthy vaccinees had been infected with SARS-CoV-2 before vaccination. Replacing half the medium with IL-2 medium was done on days 3 and 7. A word on this clone: Its antigen is currently unknown.

The sample was CD4+ T cells from PBMCs cultured with HCoV-NL63 spike peptides, taken before COVID-19 vaccination. This TCR derives from a human donor who received a COVID-19 vaccine.

The CDR3 DNA is TGTGCCAGCAGCCCTAACAGGGGTAGGGCTGCTGAAGCTTTCTTT. This translates into CASSPNRGRAAEAFF. The V call is TRBV14, the J call TRBJ1-1, with 7 positions matching TRBD1. Germline values: CDR1 SGHDN, CDR2 FVKESK. Trimming cost V 4 bases and J 6 bases; bases outside gene matches: 11. This CDR3 is 15 amino acids long.